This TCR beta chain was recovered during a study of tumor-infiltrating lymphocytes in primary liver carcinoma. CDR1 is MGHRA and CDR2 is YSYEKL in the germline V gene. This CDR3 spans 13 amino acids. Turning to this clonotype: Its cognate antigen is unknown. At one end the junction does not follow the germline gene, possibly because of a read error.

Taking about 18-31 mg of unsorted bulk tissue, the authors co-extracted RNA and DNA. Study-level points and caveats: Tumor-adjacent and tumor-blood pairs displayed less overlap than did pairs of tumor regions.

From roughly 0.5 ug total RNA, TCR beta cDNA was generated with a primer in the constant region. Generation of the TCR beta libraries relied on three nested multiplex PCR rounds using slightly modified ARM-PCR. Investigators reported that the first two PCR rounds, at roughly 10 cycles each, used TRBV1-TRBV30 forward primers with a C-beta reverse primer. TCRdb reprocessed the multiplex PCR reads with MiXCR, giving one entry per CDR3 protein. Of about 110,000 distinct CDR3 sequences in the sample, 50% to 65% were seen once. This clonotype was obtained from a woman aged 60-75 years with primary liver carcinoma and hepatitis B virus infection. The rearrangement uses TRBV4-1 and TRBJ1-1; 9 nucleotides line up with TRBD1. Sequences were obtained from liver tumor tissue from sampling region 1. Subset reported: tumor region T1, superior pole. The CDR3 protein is CATSQTDRGEAFF. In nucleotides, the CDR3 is TGTGCCACCAGCCAAACGGACAGGGGTGAAGCTTTCTTT.